The 9 T cell receptor beta chains presented below share a single source sample, sequenced in a study of regulatory T cells in long-lasting Graves disease. Time point reported: persistent/refractory GD, antithyroid drugs over 5 years with positive TRAb. The authors made the TCR library using RNA they extracted from PBMCs. Relying on iRepertoire HTBI primers and Arm-PCR of CDR3 regions, the team built TCR beta libraries. TCRdb called the multiplex PCR reads again in MiXCR, with one record for every CDR3 protein. This sample has approximately 440,000 distinct CDR3 sequences, with around 24% found just once. Sequenced material: peripheral blood mononuclear cells (PBMCs), taken when the disease was refractory, from a patient treated with antithyroid drugs. Every receptor here comes from a female donor with Graves disease.

This clonotype was found many times. The chain carries TRBV19 and TRBJ1-2; TRBD1 matches at 7 bases. CDR1 and CDR2 (germline): LNHDA, SQIVND (reference sequence). The CDR3 covers 17 residues. Trimming at V came to 7 bases and at J to 8 bases, leaving 22 bases not matched to a gene. This chain's CDR3 is CASTPRGSDRVRQGYTF. DNA of the CDR3: TGTGCCAGTACCCCCCGGGGGTCCGACAGGGTACGGCAGGGCTACACCTTC.

A word on this clonotype: One end of the junction varies from germline; a read error may be responsible. DNA for the CDR3: TGTGCCAGCAGCGCCGACAGGGCTGGAACCACCATATATTTT. It yields the protein CASSADRAGTTIYF. The rearrangement links TRBV7-2 to TRBJ1-3; TRBD1 aligns across 7 bases. CDR1 and CDR2 (germline): SGHTA, FQGNSA. The CDR3 is 14 residues long.

The V and J genes are TRBV7-2 and TRBJ2-7, with 7 nucleotides matching TRBD2. J lost 6 bases, V lost 5 bases, and 7 bases had no gene match. CDR3 length equals 13 residues. CDR1 is SGHTA, CDR2 FQGNSA, per germline. The CDR3 loop reads CASSRMSGVEQYF. As DNA, the CDR3 is TGTGCCAGCAGCCGTATGAGCGGGGTCGAGCAGTACTTC.

About this clonotype itself: An end of the junction does not agree with germline; a read error may underlie this. The chain carries TRBV12-3 or TRBV12-4 and TRBJ1-1; the D is unclear. This CDR3 has 12 amino acids. CDR3 nucleotide sequence: TGTGACAGCAGTCCCCTGGGCACTGAGGCTTTCTTT. This gives the protein CDSSPLGTEAFF.

This sequence joins TRBV6-9 and TRBJ2-7; the D is unclear. The V end lost 3 bases, the J end lost 5 bases, and 11 bases lay between the germline ends. The CDR3 has 13 residues. The germline V gene encodes CDR1 MNHGY and CDR2 SVAAGI. CDR3 nucleotides: TGTGCCAGCAGTTACTCATCACCCGACGAGCAGTACTTC. Its translation is CASSYSSPDEQYF.

This clonotype was seen at least ten times. V usage is TRBV28 and J usage is TRBJ1-1; D is unresolved. The V end lost 7 bases, the J end lost 1 base, and 13 bases lay between the germline ends. The CDR3 is made up of 14 amino acids. CDR1 and CDR2 (germline): MDHEN, SYDVKM. CDR3 in DNA: TGTGCCAGCATCGAAGGGTACACGAACACTGAAGCTTTCTTT. Translating gives CASIEGYTNTEAFF.

This chain uses TRBV29-1 with TRBJ2-3; D remains ambiguous. With 0 bases removed from V and 8 bases from J, the gap between germline ends came to 0 bases. The CDR3 runs 9 residues. CDR1 is SQVTM, CDR2 ANQGSEA, per germline. CDR3 bases: TGCAGCGTTGAAGATACGCAGTATTTT. Protein: CSVEDTQYF.

This clonotype was found a few times. The J gene is TRBJ2-7, the V gene TRBV29-1; 9 bases agree with TRBD1. V gave up 6 bases and J gave up 6 bases; unmatched junction bases: 12. This CDR3 spans 14 amino acids. Germline V gene data show CDR1 as SQVTM and CDR2 as ANQGSEA. The CDR3 sequence is CSVNSGQGIGEQYF. In DNA, the CDR3 is TGCAGCGTCAACAGTGGACAGGGGATAGGCGAGCAGTACTTC.

This clonotype was recorded once. This clone may be a read error of a much larger clone one base away. In nucleotides, the CDR3 is TGCAGTGCTAGCTTCCGGGACAGCTATGGCCACACCTTC. It encodes CSASFRDSYGHTF. The chain links TRBV20-1 to TRBJ1-2, with 7 nucleotides matching TRBD1. The CDR3 spans 13 residues. Germline CDR1 DFQATT, CDR2 SNEGSKA (reference sequence).